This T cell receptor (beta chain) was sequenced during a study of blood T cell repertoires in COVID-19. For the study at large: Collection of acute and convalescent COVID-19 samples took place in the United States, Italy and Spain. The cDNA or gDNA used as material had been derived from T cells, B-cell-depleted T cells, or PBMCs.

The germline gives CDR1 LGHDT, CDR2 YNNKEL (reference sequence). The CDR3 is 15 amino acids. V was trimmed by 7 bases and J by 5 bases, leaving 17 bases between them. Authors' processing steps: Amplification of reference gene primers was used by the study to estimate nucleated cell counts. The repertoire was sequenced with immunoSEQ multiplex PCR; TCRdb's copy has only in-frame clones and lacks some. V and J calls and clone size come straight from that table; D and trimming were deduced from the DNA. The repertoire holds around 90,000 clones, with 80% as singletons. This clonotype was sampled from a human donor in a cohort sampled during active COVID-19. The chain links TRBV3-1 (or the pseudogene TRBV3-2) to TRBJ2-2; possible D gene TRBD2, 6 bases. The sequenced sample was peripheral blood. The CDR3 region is CASTLKGGLTGELFF. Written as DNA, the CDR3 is TGTGCCAGCACCCTAAAGGGAGGATTGACCGGGGAGCTGTTTTTT.